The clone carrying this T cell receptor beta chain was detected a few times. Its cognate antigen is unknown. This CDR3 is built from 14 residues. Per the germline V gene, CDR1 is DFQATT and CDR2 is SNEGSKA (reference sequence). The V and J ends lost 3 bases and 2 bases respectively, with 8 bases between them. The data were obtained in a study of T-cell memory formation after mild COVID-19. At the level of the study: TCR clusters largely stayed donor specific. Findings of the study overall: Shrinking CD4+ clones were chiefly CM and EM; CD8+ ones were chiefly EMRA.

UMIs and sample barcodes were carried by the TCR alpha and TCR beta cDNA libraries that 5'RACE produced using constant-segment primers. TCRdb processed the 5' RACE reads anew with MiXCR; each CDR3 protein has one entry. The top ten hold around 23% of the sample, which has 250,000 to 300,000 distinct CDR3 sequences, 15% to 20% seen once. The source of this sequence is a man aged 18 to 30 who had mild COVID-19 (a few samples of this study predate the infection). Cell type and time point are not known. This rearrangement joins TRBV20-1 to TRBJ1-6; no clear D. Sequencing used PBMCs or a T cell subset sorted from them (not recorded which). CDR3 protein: CSASRAPYNSPLHF. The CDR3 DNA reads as TGCAGTGCTAGTAGAGCCCCCTATAATTCACCCCTCCACTTT.